The clone carrying this T cell receptor (beta chain) was found many times. Its matching antigen is unknown. Germline lookup yields CDR1 SGHRS and CDR2 YFSETQ. The J segment lost 3 bases and the V segment lost 0 bases, leaving 2 bases of the junction unmatched. The CDR3 has 14 amino acids. Amplified regions were TCR beta CDR3 sequences from RNA transcripts. First-round RT-PCR targeting the TCR CDR3 was performed with the HTBI primer set. Using its own MiXCR run on the multiplex PCR reads, TCRdb lists one record per CDR3 protein. Of roughly 520,000 distinct CDR3 sequences in the sample, around 22% were seen once. The data were obtained in a study of T cells in Graves' hyperthyroidism and ophthalmopathy. Study context: Peripheral blood was taken when the disease was first diagnosed, before any treatment began.

Patients were excluded for uncontrolled infection, other autoimmune disease, pregnancy or lactation. In making diagnoses, clinical symptoms, serum thyroxine and TRAb, thyroid ultrasound and orbital computed tomography were all used. General study points: Model output signaled ophthalmopathy a median approximately 6.2 months ahead of onset.

This receptor was taken from a woman younger than 45 with Graves' ophthalmopathy. The chain combines TRBV5-1 with TRBJ1-2; TRBD1 matches 7 bases. Input material: blood. DNA of the CDR3: TGCGCCAGCAGCTTGGAAGGGGGCGACTATGGCTACACCTTC. Amino acid sequence: CASSLEGGDYGYTF.